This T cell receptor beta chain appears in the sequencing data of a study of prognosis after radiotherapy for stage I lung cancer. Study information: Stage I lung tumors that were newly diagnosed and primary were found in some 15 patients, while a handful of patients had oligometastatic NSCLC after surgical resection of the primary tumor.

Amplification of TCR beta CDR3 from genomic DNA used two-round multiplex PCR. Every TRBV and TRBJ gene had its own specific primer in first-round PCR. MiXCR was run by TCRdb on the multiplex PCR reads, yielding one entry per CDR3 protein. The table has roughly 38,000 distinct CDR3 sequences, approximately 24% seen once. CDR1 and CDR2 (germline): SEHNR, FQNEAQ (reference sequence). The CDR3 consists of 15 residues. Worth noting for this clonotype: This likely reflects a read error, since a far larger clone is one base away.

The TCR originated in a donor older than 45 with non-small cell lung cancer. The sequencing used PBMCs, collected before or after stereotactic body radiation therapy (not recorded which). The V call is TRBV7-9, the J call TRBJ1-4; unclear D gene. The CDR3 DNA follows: TGTGTCAGCAGCTTGGTGGAGAGACCGACTGAAAAACTGTTTTTT. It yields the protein CVSSLVERPTEKLFF.